One sample yielded the 19 T cell receptor beta chains listed below, sequenced in a study of blood T cell repertoires in COVID-19 (dated by TCRdb to 2018 to 2021). The library was produced with the immunoSEQ multiplex PCR assay. The table comes from immuneACCESS by way of TCRdb, which keeps in-frame sequences with V and J called. Part of the clones is missing from these tables; in studies checked, under half for an unresolved V gene and the rest for unknown reasons. The sample table shows 160,000 or so clones, and 70% to 80% are seen once. 7.5% to 8.5% of the sample is in the top ten clones. The sample comprised peripheral blood. The receptor set was obtained from a woman aged 55-69 years with COVID-19, enrolled during active disease.

The chain is built from TRBV18 and TRBJ1-2; D might be TRBD1 (6 bases). The V gene's germline CDR1 is KGHSH and CDR2 LQKENI. CDR3 length equals 15 residues. Deletions cut 3 bases from V and 2 bases from J, with 13 bases between. The CDR3 DNA reads as TGTGCCAGCTCACCCTTAACAGGGATAAACTATGGCTACACCTTC. Protein product: CASSPLTGINYGYTF.

CDR3 region: CASSAGGTRSEQFF. In nucleotides, the CDR3 is TGTGCCAGCAGCGCGGGCGGGACTAGGAGTGAGCAGTTCTTC. The chain links TRBV11-3 to TRBJ2-1; 8 bases match TRBD2. V was pared by 5 bases and J by 9 bases, with 9 bases of the junction left unmatched. This CDR3 spans 14 amino acids. Germline V CDR1 and CDR2: SGHNT, YENEEA. Full variable domain (rest looked up from reference TRBV11-3 and TRBJ2-1): EAGVVQSPRYKIIEKKQPVAFWCNPISGHNTLYWYLQNLGQGPELLIRYENEEAVDDSQLPKDRFSAERLKGVDSTLKIQPAELGDSAVYLCASSAGGTRSEQFFGPGTRLTVL.

The chain links TRBV28 to TRBJ2-7; 11 positions match TRBD2. Germline loops: CDR1 MDHEN, CDR2 SYDVKM. With 3 bases clipped from V and 2 bases from J, the junction kept 6 bases outside the gene matches. CDR3 length equals 16 residues. As DNA, the CDR3 is TGTGCCAGCAGTTTGAACCTGGGACTAGCGGCCTACGAGCAGTACTTC. This translates into CASSLNLGLAAYEQYF.

The chain employs TRBV29-1 and TRBJ1-2; no reliable D call. The germline V and J ends were trimmed by 3 bases and 9 bases, with 5 bases remaining between them. Germline V gene data show CDR1 as SQVTM and CDR2 as ANQGSEA. This CDR3 is built from 9 residues. The CDR3 DNA sequence: TGCAGCGTTGATTTTAGCTACACCTTC. Protein product: CSVDFSYTF.

The rearrangement joins TRBV6-6 to TRBJ1-1; unclear D gene. Germline CDR1 and CDR2: MNHNY and SVGAGI (reference sequence). This CDR3 is built from 14 residues. The V gene lost 7 bases and the J gene lost 1 base, with 13 bases spanning the gap. The CDR3 loop is CASIPPSGNTEAFF. For the CDR3, the DNA is TGTGCCAGCATCCCGCCCTCCGGGAACACTGAAGCTTTCTTT.

The chain combines TRBV30 with TRBJ2-7, with 10 bases aligning to TRBD2. The CDR3 sequence is 14 residues long. The V gene's germline CDR1 is GTSNPN and CDR2 SVGIG (reference sequence). V lost 0 bases, J lost 5 bases, and 4 bases stayed unmatched. CDR3 in amino acids: CAWSVQLAGDEQYF. CDR3 sequence (DNA): TGTGCCTGGAGTGTCCAGCTAGCGGGAGACGAGCAGTACTTC.

There are a few counts of this clone. This rearrangement joins TRBV4-3 to TRBJ2-2; tentatively, D is TRBD2 (6 bases). Germline values: CDR1 LGHNA, CDR2 YSLEER. Trimming removed 3 bases at V and 4 bases at J, with 9 bases between. CDR3 length: 14 residues. CDR3 sequence (DNA): TGCGCCAGCAGCCAGGGACTGATCACCGGGGAGCTGTTTTTT. It codes for CASSQGLITGELFF.

This chain links TRBV6-5 with TRBJ2-7; D not certain. CDR3 length: 12 amino acids. The germline V gene encodes CDR1 MNHEY and CDR2 SVGAGI. V shed 6 bases and J shed 1 base, with 7 bases lying between them. CDR3 sequence: CASRSTSYEQYV. Here the CDR3 DNA reads TGTGCCAGCAGGTCCACTTCCTACGAGCAGTACGTC.

This rearrangement joins TRBV7-2 to TRBJ2-1; 7 bases match TRBD1. Trimming took 2 bases from V and 9 from J; bases not matched to a gene: 13. The CDR3 length is 16 residues. Per the germline V gene, CDR1 is SGHTA and CDR2 is FQGNSA. As DNA, the CDR3 is TGTGCCAGCAGCTTAAGAGGGGGCAACTTTTTGGGTGAGCAGTTCTTC. Protein: CASSLRGGNFLGEQFF.

The rearrangement links TRBV14 to TRBJ2-7, with no clear D. Germline V gives CDR1 SGHDN, CDR2 FVKESK. Trimming removed 3 bases from V and 3 bases from J, with 6 bases in between. The CDR3 is 12 amino acids. The CDR3 loop reads CASSHSHYEQYV. The DNA for the CDR3 is TGTGCCAGCAGCCATAGCCACTACGAGCAGTACGTC.

This clone was counted ten times or more. The chain uses TRBV6-6 and TRBJ2-1, with TRBD2 matching over 13 bases. This CDR3 is 15 amino acids long. CDR1 is MNHNY, CDR2 SVGAGI, per germline (reference sequence). The V segment lost 4 bases and the J segment 15 bases; nucleotides outside the gene matches: 12. As DNA, the CDR3 is TGTGCCAGCAGTTCCTCGATGGGACTAGCGGGATCGCGGTTCTTC. Translation gives CASSSSMGLAGSRFF.

CDR3 nucleotides: TGTGCCAGCAGCCAATCGAGCGGGGTCTACAATGAGCAGTTCTTC. This sequence encodes CASSQSSGVYNEQFF. This chain links TRBV3-1 (or the pseudogene TRBV3-2) with TRBJ2-1; 7 bases are a match to TRBD2. V lost 2 bases and J lost 3; bases outside the gene matches: 4. Germline-derived CDR1 and CDR2 are LGHDT and YNNKEL (reference sequence). The CDR3 loop spans 15 amino acids.

The chain couples TRBV28 to TRBJ2-2; 9 positions match TRBD1. V gave up 3 bases and J gave up 3 bases; unmatched junction bases: 5. The CDR3 runs 16 residues. From germline, CDR1 is MDHEN and CDR2 SYDVKM. For the CDR3, the DNA is TGTGCCAGCAGTTTCGCGGGACAGGGCTACACCGGGGAGCTGTTTTTT. Its protein product is CASSFAGQGYTGELFF.

The rearrangement joins TRBV7-9 to TRBJ1-2; TRBD1 matches 9 bases. The CDR3 covers 15 residues. J was trimmed by 8 bases and V by 1 base; bases with no gene match: 8. CDR1 and CDR2 (germline): SEHNR, FQNEAQ (reference sequence). The CDR3 spells CASSLGGQGSRGYTF. The CDR3, as DNA: TGTGCCAGCAGCTTAGGGGGACAGGGAAGCCGGGGCTACACCTTC.

This clone showed up just a few times. The gene calls are TRBV7-8 and TRBJ2-1, with 7 nucleotides matching TRBD2. Germline loops: CDR1 SGHVS, CDR2 FQNEAQ. V lost 3 bases to trimming and J lost 9 bases; unmatched junction nucleotides: 8. This CDR3 has 14 amino acids. CDR3 nucleotide sequence: TGTGCCAGCAGCTTTAGGACTAGTATCCGTGAGCAGTTCTTC. This gives the protein CASSFRTSIREQFF.

This sequence joins TRBV9 and TRBJ1-3; D is unclear. Trimming pared 0 bases from V and 2 bases from J, leaving 12 bases between. Germline V lookup: CDR1 SGDLS, CDR2 YYNGEE. This CDR3 has 16 amino acids. DNA for the CDR3: TGTGCCAGCAGCGTAGGCGGCCGGAAGGCTGGAAACACCATATATTTT. Residues: CASSVGGRKAGNTIYF.

This sequence joins TRBV7-9 and TRBJ1-5; D perhaps matches TRBD1 (5 bases). The germline V gene encodes CDR1 SEHNR and CDR2 FQNEAQ (reference sequence). With 5 bases removed from V and 5 bases from J, the gap between germline ends came to 13 bases. The CDR3 covers 14 residues. The CDR3 DNA reads as TGTGCCAGCAGCACCGGGCAGGGTTATCAGCCCCAGCATTTT. Protein sequence: CASSTGQGYQPQHF.

The chain joins TRBV5-1 to TRBJ2-1; tentatively, D is TRBD2 (6 bases). Germline lookup yields CDR1 SGHRS and CDR2 YFSETQ. This CDR3 spans 17 amino acids. V was shortened by 6 bases and J by 7 bases, with 26 bases between the two germline ends. CDR3 residues: CASTPPPGVHSRNEQFF. The DNA for the CDR3 is TGCGCCAGCACCCCGCCACCGGGGGTTCATTCACGGAATGAGCAGTTCTTC. The variable domain in full, with the rest retrieved from reference TRBV5-1 and TRBJ2-1, is KAGVTQTPRYLIKTRGQQVTLSCSPISGHRSVSWYQQTPGQGLQFLFEYFSETQRNKGNFPGRFSGRQFSNSRSEMNVSTLELGDSALYLCASTPPPGVHSRNEQFFGPGTRLTVL.

The chain recombines TRBV12-3 or TRBV12-4 with TRBJ1-1; D is ambiguous. Between the trimmed V and J ends, which lost 6 bases and 3 bases, there was a span of 5 bases. The CDR3 consists of 11 residues. The CDR3 reads CASSRDTEAFF. CDR3 DNA: TGTGCCAGCAGCCGTGACACTGAAGCTTTCTTT.